This is a list of T cell receptor beta chains from one sample in a study of T-cell reconstitution after alpha-beta-depleted transplantation in children. TCRdb independently ran MiXCR on the PCR reads; one entry per CDR3 protein. The sample holds roughly 500,000 distinct CDR3 sequences, around 20% seen once. Specimen: PBMCs from the stem cell graft donor, collected from the stem cell graft. These receptors were collected from a human donor who donated a stem cell graft to a child with acute lymphoblastic leukemia. CDR3s include the opening cysteine and the closing phenylalanine or tryptophan.

CSAPKAGAPNYGYTF | TRBV20-1
CSVALAGASDTQYF | TRBV29-1
CASSQGRGWVTEAFF | TRBV3-1
CASSAGLAGGSQETQYF | TRBV5-1
CASSLGVAPDTQYF | TRBV5-1
CATSRGSGNTIYF | TRBV15
CAISPTAMNTGELFF | TRBV10-3
CSARTGGNEQFF | TRBV29-1
CASSSGQGAAGYTF | TRBV5-1
CASSVDGVSGELFF | TRBV9
CASAPDGGNEQYF | TRBV19
CASSVSESSYNEQFF | TRBV6-4
CASSLGQIYEQYF | TRBV7-2
CSATGTGINQPQHF | TRBV20-1
CASSQEWNTGELFF | TRBV4-2
CASSRLLPGQGNNQPQHF | TRBV18
CASSPPPTALGQETQYF | TRBV5-5
CAISESPGDTQYF | TRBV10-3
CASSPGLMHNEQFF | TRBV12-3/TRBV12-4
CSARDAPPNEQFF | TRBV20-1
CSARGAGGPDEQYF | TRBV20-1
CASSLMADTYNEQFF | TRBV7-3
CSAISGTYEQYF | TRBV20-1
CASSGQSDQPQHF | TRBV2
CASSPGTVIYEQYF | TRBV18
CASDGLAGGEQFF | TRBV9
CASSDLGNTIYF | TRBV12-3/TRBV12-4
CAISEKEIAVVYEQYF | TRBV10-3
CASSQLAVSYEQYF | TRBV4-1
CASSQNPGHTEAFF | TRBV5-1
CASSLGGPDYEQYF | TRBV5-1
CASSEFRAGRGDTQYF | TRBV25-1
CASSLYPAYGYTF | TRBV12-3/TRBV12-4
CASSYDRVRQPQHF | TRBV12-3/TRBV12-4
CASSLEGEFGRRTYNSPLHF | TRBV7-8
CATSRDGSRYYEQYF | TRBV15